The entry that follows covers one T cell receptor (beta chain) sequence. Antigen specificity is unknown. Through a sample-barcoded 5' primer and a J-beta primer mix, a second PCR was run for about 6 to 11 cycles. Each cDNA molecule carried a tag from a template-switch adaptor that contained 12 random nucleotides. TCRdb re-called the 5' RACE reads through MiXCR, storing one row per CDR3 protein. Here the sample spans about 1.1 million distinct CDR3 sequences, around two fifths being singletons. Germline CDR1 reads SQVTM; CDR2 reads ANQGSEA. The CDR3 sequence is 11 residues long. At least 7 million PBMCs were isolated per sample. The data originate from a study of blood T cells in healthy people across ages. Study conclusions and caveats: The long-lived group displayed more naive CD4+ cells, plus higher diversity, than the aged donors did.

Sequencing was carried out using blood. This clonotype originated in a man aged 18 to 29 in good health. The chain joins TRBV29-1 to TRBJ2-7; D is unresolved. The DNA matches TRBJ2-5 better at its end, which makes the J call doubtful. The CDR3 sequence: CSGAVKETQYF. The CDR3 DNA sequence: TGCAGCGGGGCGGTAAAAGAGACCCAGTACTTC.